This T cell receptor (beta chain) emerged from a study of beta chain features in type 1 diabetes. Every participating donor gave one draw, a heparinised blood sample averaging about 116 mL. Trimming at V came to 1 base and at J to 2 bases, leaving 3 bases not matched to a gene. The CDR3 runs 15 residues. CDR1 and CDR2 (germline): SGDLS, YYNGEE. The isolated RNA, all of it, was reverse transcribed, so expressed TCRB transcripts were what got sequenced. Method: immunoSEQ multiplex PCR; TCRdb's copy keeps in-frame clones and lacks some. Of about 180,000 clones listed, about 13% were seen once; the top ten hold about 0.66%. Study-wide findings and caveats: Unsettled here was the matter of whether HLA type influences TCRB rearrangement. Shorter TCRB CDR3s, moderately but significantly so, were found in Type 1 diabetes patients in all four CD4+ subsets.

About this clone: Its antigen remains unknown.

J is TRBJ2-1 and V is TRBV9; the match to TRBD2 covers 7 bases. What was sequenced was central memory CD4+ T cells from blood. The TCR was taken from a woman aged 18 to 35 in good health. CDR3 in amino acids: CASSVTSETYNEQFF. CDR3 DNA: TGTGCCAGCAGCGTAACTAGCGAAACCTACAATGAGCAGTTCTTC. The entire variable domain, with the rest obtained from reference TRBV9 and TRBJ2-1, is as follows: DSGVTQTPKHLITATGQRVTLRCSPRSGDLSVYWYQQSLDQGLQFLIQYYNGEERAKGNILERFSAQQFPDLHSELNLSSLELGDSALYFCASSVTSETYNEQFFGPGTRLTVL.